The T cell receptor beta chain described here comes from a study of T-cell reconstitution after alpha-beta-depleted transplantation in children. Overall study results and limits: It was newly produced T cells that mostly accounted for T-cell counts and diversity one year after transplant. In patients about two months after transplant, alpha-beta T cells reportedly arose from several hundred expanded graft clones.

About this clonotype itself: Its antigen is as yet unknown.

A library of TCRbeta sequences, prepared with unique molecular identifiers, was generated. Using its own MiXCR run on the PCR reads, TCRdb lists one record per CDR3 protein. The data contain 200,000 to 250,000 distinct CDR3 sequences, about 23% of them singletons. This sequence was found in a girl aged 2-10 years with Fanconi anemia, due to receive a stem cell transplant. The sequencing used PBMCs, collected before TCRalphabeta/CD19-depleted stem cell transplant.

The CDR3 protein is CSASRRGQGYNEQFF. CDR3 nucleotides: TGCAGTGCTAGCAGAAGAGGACAGGGCTACAATGAGCAGTTCTTC. V is TRBV20-1 and J is TRBJ2-1; 8 bases are a match to TRBD1. Germline CDR1 is DFQATT and CDR2 is SNEGSKA (reference sequence). V lost 3 bases to trimming and J lost 3 bases; unmatched junction nucleotides: 7. This CDR3 spans 15 amino acids.